Shown below are 29 T cell receptor beta chains from a single sample sequenced in a study of cytomegalovirus exposure and HLA in healthy donors. Researchers ran the PCR with 60 Vbeta and 13 Jbeta primers. TCRdb's copy holds only in-frame clones and misses some; the assay was immunoSEQ multiplex PCR. The sample records about 90,000 clones, 50% to 75% being singletons. Sequencing was done on a sample of PBMCs. The receptors were sampled from a man aged 25-45 years in good health and CMV-seronegative.

The chain links TRBV6-4 to TRBJ2-3; 8 nucleotides agree with TRBD2. Germline CDR1 and CDR2: MRHNA and SNTAGT. J lost 1 base, V lost 2 bases, and 2 bases had no gene match. The CDR3 runs to 15 residues. In nucleotides, the CDR3 is TGTGCCAGCAGTGACGCGGGAGGAGGCACAGATACGCAGTATTTT. Protein: CASSDAGGGTDTQYF.

The chain combines TRBV4-2 with TRBJ1-4; possible D gene TRBD1, 6 bases. Trimming left V 6 bases short and J 0 bases short, with 14 bases between. CDR3 length equals 16 residues. The germline V gene has CDR1 LGHNA and CDR2 YNFKEQ. Here the CDR3 reads CASSQTGGATNEKLFF. DNA for the CDR3: TGTGCCAGCAGTCAAACGGGGGGCGCAACTAATGAAAAACTGTTTTTT.

This clone appeared a few times. The chain has TRBV9 and TRBJ2-3; 13 positions agree with TRBD2. V dropped 2 bases and J dropped 2; count of bases not matched to a gene: 2. This CDR3 is built from 16 residues. CDR1 and CDR2 (germline): SGDLS, YYNGEE. CDR3 amino acids: CASSVTSGGITDTQYF. The CDR3 bases are TGTGCCAGCAGCGTGACTAGCGGGGGGATCACAGATACGCAGTATTTT.

This clone was detected only once. CDR3 loop: CASSPGGSYGYTF. The CDR3, as DNA: TGTGCCAGCAGCCCCGGAGGCTCCTATGGCTACACCTTC. The chain is built from TRBV7-9 and TRBJ1-2; D is undetermined. Trimming cost V 5 bases and J 4 bases, with 11 bases left between them. CDR1 is SEHNR, CDR2 FQNEAQ, per germline (reference sequence). The CDR3 contains 13 residues. Together with reference TRBV7-9 and TRBJ1-2, the CDR3 gives the full variable domain: DTGVSQNPRHKITKRGQNVTFRCDPISEHNRLYWYRQTLGQGPEFLTYFQNEAQLEKSRLLSDRFSAERPKGSFSTLEIQRTEQGDSAMYLCASSPGGSYGYTFGSGTRLTVV.

This clone was found once. The chain couples TRBV30 to TRBJ2-5; weak D call: TRBD1 (6 bases). The length of the CDR3 is 13 residues. Trimming pared 2 bases from V and 4 bases from J, leaving 11 bases between. Germline assignment: CDR1 GTSNPN and CDR2 SVGIG (reference sequence). The CDR3 loop reads CAWSFRGTETQYF. CDR3 DNA sequence: TGTGCCTGGAGTTTCAGGGGAACAGAGACCCAGTACTTC.

The chain employs TRBV11-2 and TRBJ2-7; no definite D call. V was clipped by 1 base and J by 5 bases, with 9 bases between them. The CDR3 sequence is 13 residues long. CDR1 is SGHAT and CDR2 is FQNNGV in the germline V gene. The CDR3, as DNA: TGTGCCAGCAGCTTAGGGTTTCGAGACGAGCAGTACTTC. This encodes CASSLGFRDEQYF.

In this sample, this clone turned up a few times. This chain joins TRBV4-2 and TRBJ1-6, with 7 bases fitting TRBD1. V was pared by 5 bases and J by 0 bases, with 10 bases of the junction left unmatched. The CDR3 contains 18 residues. The germline gives CDR1 LGHNA, CDR2 YNFKEQ. The CDR3 reads CASSSGGTRVSYNSPLHF. CDR3 coding DNA: TGTGCCAGCAGCTCAGGGGGGACTCGAGTCTCCTATAATTCACCCCTCCACTTT.

This clone has just one count. The chain uses TRBV28 and TRBJ1-1, with 8 bases aligning to TRBD1. The CDR3 loop spans 14 amino acids. The ends lost 5 bases at V and 5 bases at J; junction bases unmatched: 7. Germline V lookup: CDR1 MDHEN, CDR2 SYDVKM. For the CDR3, the DNA is TGTGCCAGCAGTCTCAGGGGGCTAAGGACTGAAGCTTTCTTT. Translation gives CASSLRGLRTEAFF.

This clone was counted between two and nine times. The chain couples TRBV6-4 to TRBJ2-3, with a possible D match to TRBD1 (5 bases). This CDR3 contains 13 residues. CDR1 is MRHNA, CDR2 SNTAGT, per germline. V was shortened by 6 bases and J by 2 bases, with 9 bases between the two germline ends. The CDR3 coding sequence is TGTGCCAGCAGCCCGACAGACACAGATACGCAGTATTTT. Its protein product is CASSPTDTDTQYF.

V is TRBV6-1 and J is TRBJ1-1; maybe TRBD1 (6 bases). The V end lost 6 bases, the J end lost 9 bases, and 17 bases lay between the germline ends. The CDR3 spans 13 residues. The V gene's germline CDR1 is MNHNS and CDR2 SASEGT. CDR3 sequence: CASSPPGRGQAFF. The CDR3 DNA reads as TGTGCCAGCAGCCCCCCCGGCAGGGGACAAGCTTTCTTT.

This clone was found a few times. The chain uses TRBV21-1 and TRBJ2-7; the table assigns TRBD1, which was not confirmed against the DNA. TRBV21-1 corresponds to a pseudogene. The CDR3 extends over 16 amino acids. The CDR3 here is CASSNPMGQIPREQYF. In nucleotides, the CDR3 is TGTGCCAGCAGCAACCCCATGGGACAGATCCCTAGAGAGCAGTACTTC.

The V call is TRBV10-1, the J call TRBJ2-1; D ambiguous. Trimming pared 0 bases from V and 9 bases from J, leaving 9 bases between. Germline CDR1 and CDR2: WNHNN and SYGVQD (reference sequence). This CDR3 comprises 13 residues. CDR3 nucleotide sequence: TGCGCCAGCAGTGAGTCAGCCTCACGTGAGCAGTTCTTC. Translated: CASSESASREQFF.

The chain uses TRBV30 and TRBJ1-3; the match to TRBD1 covers 8 bases. The CDR3 sequence is 13 residues long. The germline gives CDR1 GTSNPN, CDR2 SVGIG (reference sequence). With 8 bases clipped from V and 2 bases from J, the junction kept 5 bases outside the gene matches. This chain's CDR3 is CAGSTGAGNTIYF. In DNA form, the CDR3 reads TGTGCCGGATCGACAGGGGCTGGAAACACCATATATTTT.

V and J are TRBV7-9 and TRBJ2-7; D gene ambiguous. The CDR3 length is 14 residues. V was cut by 5 bases and J by 3 bases, with 14 bases left in between. Germline V gene lookup returns CDR1 SEHNR and CDR2 FQNEAQ (reference sequence). Here the CDR3 reads CASSLNFVDYEQYF. In DNA form, the CDR3 reads TGTGCCAGCAGCCTCAATTTCGTAGACTACGAGCAGTACTTC.

The chain combines TRBV9 with TRBJ1-3; no reliable D call. Germline V gene data show CDR1 as SGDLS and CDR2 as YYNGEE. The CDR3 runs 15 residues. V was shortened by 0 bases and J by 4 bases, with 11 bases between the two germline ends. CDR3 nucleotide sequence: TGTGCCAGCAGCGTAGAAGTAGGCGGGGGAAACACCATATATTTT. Translation gives CASSVEVGGGNTIYF. Supplemented by reference TRBV9 and TRBJ1-3, the full variable domain reads DSGVTQTPKHLITATGQRVTLRCSPRSGDLSVYWYQQSLDQGLQFLIQYYNGEERAKGNILERFSAQQFPDLHSELNLSSLELGDSALYFCASSVEVGGGNTIYFGEGSWLTVV.

V and J are TRBV11-3 and TRBJ2-1; 8 nucleotides line up with TRBD2. CDR1 and CDR2 (germline): SGHNT, YENEEA. The junction had 10 bases not matched to a gene; V was cut back by 1 base and J by 8 bases. The CDR3 has 16 amino acids. The CDR3 DNA reads TGTGCCAGCAGCTTAGCGACTAGCGCGTTTGGAGATGAGCAGTTCTTC. This translates into CASSLATSAFGDEQFF.

This clone was seen only a few times. The V call is TRBV5-1, the J call TRBJ1-2, with 7 bases fitting TRBD1. Per the germline V gene, CDR1 is SGHRS and CDR2 is YFSETQ. The junction had 4 bases not matched to a gene; V was cut back by 3 bases and J by 5 bases. The length of the CDR3 is 13 residues. The chain's CDR3 is CASSSGTEYGYTF. The CDR3 DNA is TGCGCCAGCAGCTCCGGGACAGAGTATGGCTACACCTTC. Looking up the rest from reference TRBV5-1 and TRBJ1-2 gives the full variable domain: KAGVTQTPRYLIKTRGQQVTLSCSPISGHRSVSWYQQTPGQGLQFLFEYFSETQRNKGNFPGRFSGRQFSNSRSEMNVSTLELGDSALYLCASSSGTEYGYTFGSGTRLTVV.

The chain links TRBV5-1 to TRBJ2-3; the match to TRBD2 covers 10 bases. This CDR3 is 15 amino acids long. The J segment lost 5 bases and the V segment lost 0 bases, leaving 3 bases of the junction unmatched. Per germline, CDR1 SGHRS and CDR2 YFSETQ. As DNA, the CDR3 is TGCGCCAGCAGCTTGGTGGGACTAGCGAGAGATACGCAGTATTTT. Translating it yields CASSLVGLARDTQYF.

The chain is built from TRBV5-1 and TRBJ2-7, with TRBD1 matching 7 bases. This CDR3 region has 14 residues. Germline trimming cut 4 bases from V and 5 bases from J; bases unmatched to any gene: 9. Germline CDR1 reads SGHRS; CDR2 reads YFSETQ. CDR3 in DNA: TGCGCCAGCAGCCTGAGGGCAGGGGGTGACGAGCAGTACTTC. Protein sequence: CASSLRAGGDEQYF.

The rearrangement uses TRBV15 and TRBJ2-1, with 8 bases lining up with TRBD2. CDR3 size: 16 residues. Per germline, CDR1 LNHNV and CDR2 YYDKDF (reference sequence). Trimming removed 1 base from V and 8 bases from J; junction bases left unmatched: 10. The CDR3 DNA follows: TGTGCCACCAGCAGAGCACTAGCGGATGGGGGTTATGAGCAGTTCTTC. It codes for CATSRALADGGYEQFF.

V and J are TRBV13 and TRBJ1-4; D possibly corresponds to TRBD1 (6 bases). Between the trimmed V and J ends, which lost 3 bases and 8 bases, there was a span of 13 bases. The length of the CDR3 is 14 residues. The germline CDR1 and CDR2 sequences are PRHDT and FYEKMQ (reference sequence). The CDR3 DNA is TGTGCCAGCAGCTTTAACAGGGTCGGCGAAAAACTGTTTTTT. Its translation: CASSFNRVGEKLFF.

In the case of this clone: At the DNA level, this CDR3 is encoded by other sequences in the same sample as well. This rearrangement joins TRBV5-4 to TRBJ2-6; weak D call: TRBD2 (6 bases). The CDR3 runs 15 residues. The V and J ends lost 5 bases and 2 bases respectively, with 11 bases between them. The germline gives CDR1 SGHNT, CDR2 YYREEE (reference sequence). CDR3 protein: CASSLGGAGANVLTF. The DNA of the CDR3 is TGTGCCAGCAGTCTGGGGGGTGCTGGGGCCAACGTCCTGACTTTC.

The V gene is TRBV5-4, the J gene TRBJ1-4; D possibly corresponds to TRBD1 (6 bases). The CDR3 is 16 residues long. From germline, CDR1 is SGHNT and CDR2 YYREEE (reference sequence). The V gene lost 0 bases and the J gene lost 0 bases, with 9 bases spanning the gap. The DNA for the CDR3 is TGTGCCAGCAGCTTGGACAGGGTTCCAACTAATGAAAAACTGTTTTTT. It specifies CASSLDRVPTNEKLFF. The full variable domain, rest sourced from reference TRBV5-4 and TRBJ1-4, is ETGVTQSPTHLIKTRGQQVTLRCSSQSGHNTVSWYQQALGQGPQFIFQYYREEENGRGNFPPRFSGLQFPNYSSELNVNALELDDSALYLCASSLDRVPTNEKLFFGSGTQLSVL.

The V gene is TRBV5-1, the J gene TRBJ2-1; D is possibly TRBD2 (6 bases). CDR3 size: 13 residues. Trimming left V 4 bases short and J 5 bases short, with 10 bases between. CDR1 SGHRS and CDR2 YFSETQ come from the germline V gene. DNA for the CDR3: TGCGCCAGCAGCATGGGACTGAACAATGAGCAGTTCTTC. Translated: CASSMGLNNEQFF. The variable domain in full, with the rest retrieved from reference TRBV5-1 and TRBJ2-1, is KAGVTQTPRYLIKTRGQQVTLSCSPISGHRSVSWYQQTPGQGLQFLFEYFSETQRNKGNFPGRFSGRQFSNSRSEMNVSTLELGDSALYLCASSMGLNNEQFFGPGTRLTVL.

The V and J genes are TRBV7-3 and TRBJ2-3, with 7 bases fitting TRBD1. Trimming took 5 bases from V and 0 from J; bases not matched to a gene: 2. Germline V gene sequence: CDR1 SGHTA, CDR2 FQGTGA. This CDR3 region has 14 residues. In DNA form, the CDR3 reads TGTGCCAGCAGCCGGGACAGTAGCACAGATACGCAGTATTTT. Translating it yields CASSRDSSTDTQYF.

Concerning this clone itself: A junction boundary mismatches the germline segment, possibly from a read error. The J gene is TRBJ2-1, the V gene TRBV7-9, with D uncertain. Germline CDR1 and CDR2: SEHNR and FQNEAQ (reference sequence). The CDR3 has 11 residues. The CDR3 reads CSSTQNNEQFF. CDR3 in DNA: TGTTCCAGCACCCAAAACAATGAGCAGTTCTTC. The full variable domain, its missing parts supplied by reference TRBV7-9 and TRBJ2-1, is DTGVSQNPRHKITKRGQNVTFRCDPISEHNRLYWYRQTLGQGPEFLTYFQNEAQLEKSRLLSDRFSAERPKGSFSTLEIQRTEQGDSAMYLCSSTQNNEQFFGPGTRLTVL.

The genes are TRBV7-6 and TRBJ2-1; 10 bases are a match to TRBD2. The CDR3 consists of 15 residues. Germline values: CDR1 SGHVS, CDR2 FNYEAQ. The trim removed 3 bases at V and 6 bases at J, leaving 5 bases unmatched. CDR3 coding DNA: TGTGCCAGCAGCTTTTCCAGCGGGAGGGCCAATGAGCAGTTCTTC. This encodes CASSFSSGRANEQFF.

The V and J genes are TRBV28 and TRBJ2-1; perhaps TRBD1 as D (6 bases). V was trimmed by 3 bases and J by 2 bases, leaving 26 bases between them. Germline loops: CDR1 MDHEN, CDR2 SYDVKM. The CDR3 spans 20 residues. The chain's CDR3 is CASSFPPSDSKHGTYNEQFF. CDR3 DNA sequence: TGTGCCAGCAGTTTTCCCCCATCGGACAGCAAACACGGCACCTACAATGAGCAGTTCTTC. Full variable domain (rest looked up from reference TRBV28 and TRBJ2-1): DVKVTQSSRYLVKRTGEKVFLECVQDMDHENMFWYRQDPGLGLRLIYFSYDVKMKEKGDIPEGYSVSREKKERFSLILESASTNQTSMYLCASSFPPSDSKHGTYNEQFFGPGTRLTVL.

V gene TRBV30 combines with J gene TRBJ2-6; maybe TRBD2 (7 bases). Trimming removed 8 bases from V and 3 bases from J, with 11 bases in between. Germline V CDR1 and CDR2: GTSNPN, SVGIG (reference sequence). The CDR3 has 13 residues. Here the CDR3 reads CAGGGGGANVLTF. The CDR3 nucleotides are TGTGCCGGGGGAGGGGGTGGGGCCAACGTCCTGACTTTC.